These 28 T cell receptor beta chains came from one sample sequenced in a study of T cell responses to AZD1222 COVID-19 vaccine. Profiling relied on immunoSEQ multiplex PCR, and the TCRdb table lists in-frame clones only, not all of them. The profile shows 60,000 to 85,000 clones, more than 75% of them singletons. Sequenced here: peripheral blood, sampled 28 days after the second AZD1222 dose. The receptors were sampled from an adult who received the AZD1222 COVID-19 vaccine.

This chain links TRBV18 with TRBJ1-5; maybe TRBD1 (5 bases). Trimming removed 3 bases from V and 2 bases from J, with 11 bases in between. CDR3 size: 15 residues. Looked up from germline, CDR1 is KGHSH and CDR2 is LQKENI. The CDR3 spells CASSPVAGGNQPQHF. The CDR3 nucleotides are TGTGCCAGCTCACCCGTTGCGGGGGGCAATCAGCCCCAGCATTTT.

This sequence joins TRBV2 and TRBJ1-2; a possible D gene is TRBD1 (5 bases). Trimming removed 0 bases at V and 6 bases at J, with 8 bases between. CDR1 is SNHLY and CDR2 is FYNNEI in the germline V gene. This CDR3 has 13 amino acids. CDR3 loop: CASSEARGDGYTF. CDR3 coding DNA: TGTGCCAGCAGTGAAGCACGGGGGGATGGCTACACCTTC.

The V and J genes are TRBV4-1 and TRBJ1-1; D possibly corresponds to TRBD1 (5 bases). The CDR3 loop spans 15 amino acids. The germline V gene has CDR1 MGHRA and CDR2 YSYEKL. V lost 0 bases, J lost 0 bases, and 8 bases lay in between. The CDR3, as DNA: TGCGCCAGCAGCCAAGAAACGGACATGAACACTGAAGCTTTCTTT. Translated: CASSQETDMNTEAFF.

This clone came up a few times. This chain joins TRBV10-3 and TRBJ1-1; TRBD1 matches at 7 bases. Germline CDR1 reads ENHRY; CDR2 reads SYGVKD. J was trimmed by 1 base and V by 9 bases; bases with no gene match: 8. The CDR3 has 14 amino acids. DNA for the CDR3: TGTGCCATGAGACCCGGGACAGCGAACACTGAAGCTTTCTTT. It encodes CAMRPGTANTEAFF.

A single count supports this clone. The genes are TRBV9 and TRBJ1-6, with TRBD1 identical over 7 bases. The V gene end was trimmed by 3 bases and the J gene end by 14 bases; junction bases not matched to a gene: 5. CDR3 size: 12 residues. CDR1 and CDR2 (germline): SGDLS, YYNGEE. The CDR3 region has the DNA TGTGCCAGCAGCGGGGGGACAGCCACCCTCCACTTT. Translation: CASSGGTATLHF. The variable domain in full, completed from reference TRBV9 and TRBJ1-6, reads DSGVTQTPKHLITATGQRVTLRCSPRSGDLSVYWYQQSLDQGLQFLIQYYNGEERAKGNILERFSAQQFPDLHSELNLSSLELGDSALYFCASSGGTATLHFGNGTRLTVT.

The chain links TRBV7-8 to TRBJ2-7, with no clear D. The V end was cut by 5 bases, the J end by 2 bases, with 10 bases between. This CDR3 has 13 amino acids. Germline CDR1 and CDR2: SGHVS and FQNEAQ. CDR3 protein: CASSRGTTYEQYF. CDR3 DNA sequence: TGTGCCAGCAGCCGCGGCACTACCTACGAGCAGTACTTC.

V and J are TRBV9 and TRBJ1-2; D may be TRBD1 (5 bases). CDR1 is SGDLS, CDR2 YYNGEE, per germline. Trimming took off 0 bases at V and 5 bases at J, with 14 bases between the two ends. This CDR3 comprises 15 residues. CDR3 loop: CASSVGIQGKYGYTF. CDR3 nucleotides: TGTGCCAGCAGCGTAGGGATTCAGGGAAAATATGGCTACACCTTC.

The CDR3 sequence is CASSPLRGDTGASYNEQFF. In DNA, the CDR3 is TGTGCCAGCAGCCCGTTACGGGGGGATACAGGGGCCTCCTACAATGAGCAGTTCTTC. V usage is TRBV27 and J usage is TRBJ2-1, with D possibly being TRBD1 or TRBD2 (7 bases each). Per the germline V gene, CDR1 is MNHEY and CDR2 is SMNVEV (reference sequence). The CDR3 length is 19 residues. V was cut by 6 bases and J by 0 bases, with 24 bases left in between.

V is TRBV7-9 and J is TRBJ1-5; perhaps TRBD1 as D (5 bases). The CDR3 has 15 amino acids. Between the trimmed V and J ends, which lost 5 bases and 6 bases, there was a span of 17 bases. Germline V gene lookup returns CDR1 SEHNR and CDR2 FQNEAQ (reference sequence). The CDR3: CASSTGRGGTQPQHF. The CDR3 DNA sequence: TGTGCCAGCAGCACCGGGAGGGGTGGAACTCAGCCCCAGCATTTT.

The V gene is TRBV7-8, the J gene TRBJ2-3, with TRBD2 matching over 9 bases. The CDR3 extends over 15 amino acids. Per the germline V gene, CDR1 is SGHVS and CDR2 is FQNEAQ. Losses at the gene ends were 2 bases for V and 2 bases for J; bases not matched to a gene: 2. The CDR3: CASSLLAGITDTQYF. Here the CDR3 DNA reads TGTGCCAGCAGCTTACTAGCGGGGATCACAGATACGCAGTATTTT.

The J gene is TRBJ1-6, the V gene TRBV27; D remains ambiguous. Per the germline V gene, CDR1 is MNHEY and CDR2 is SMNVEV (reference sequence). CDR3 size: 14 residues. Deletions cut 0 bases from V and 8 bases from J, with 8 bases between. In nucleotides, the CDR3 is TGTGCCAGCAGTTTATCGGGGAGCCATTCACCCCTCCACTTT. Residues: CASSLSGSHSPLHF.

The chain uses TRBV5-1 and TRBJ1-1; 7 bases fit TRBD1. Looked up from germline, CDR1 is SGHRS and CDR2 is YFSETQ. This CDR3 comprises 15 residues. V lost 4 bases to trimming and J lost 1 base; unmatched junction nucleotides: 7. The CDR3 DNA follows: TGCGCCAGCAGCACGGGGGACAGAGCGAACACTGAAGCTTTCTTT. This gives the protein CASSTGDRANTEAFF. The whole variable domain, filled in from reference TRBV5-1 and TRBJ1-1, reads KAGVTQTPRYLIKTRGQQVTLSCSPISGHRSVSWYQQTPGQGLQFLFEYFSETQRNKGNFPGRFSGRQFSNSRSEMNVSTLELGDSALYLCASSTGDRANTEAFFGQGTRLTVV.

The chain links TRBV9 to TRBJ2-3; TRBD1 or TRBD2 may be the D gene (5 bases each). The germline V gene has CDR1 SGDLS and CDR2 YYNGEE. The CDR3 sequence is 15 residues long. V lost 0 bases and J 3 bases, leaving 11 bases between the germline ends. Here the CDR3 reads CASSVGGDGTDTQYF. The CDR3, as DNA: TGTGCCAGCAGCGTAGGAGGGGACGGGACAGATACGCAGTATTTT.

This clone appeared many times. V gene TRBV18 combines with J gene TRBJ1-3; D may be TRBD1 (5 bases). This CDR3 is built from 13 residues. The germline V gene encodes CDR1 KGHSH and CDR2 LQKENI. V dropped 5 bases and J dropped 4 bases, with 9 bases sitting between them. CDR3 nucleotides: TGTGCCAGCTCAATTCGACAGGGAAACACCATATATTTT. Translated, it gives CASSIRQGNTIYF.

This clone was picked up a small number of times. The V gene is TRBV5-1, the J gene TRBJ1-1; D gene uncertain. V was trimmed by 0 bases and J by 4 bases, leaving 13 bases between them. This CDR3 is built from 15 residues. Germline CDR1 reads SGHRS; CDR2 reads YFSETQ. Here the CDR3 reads CASSLGSTAGTEAFF. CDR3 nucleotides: TGCGCCAGCAGCTTGGGCTCGACGGCGGGCACTGAAGCTTTCTTT. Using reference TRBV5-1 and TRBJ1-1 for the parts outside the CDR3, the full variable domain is KAGVTQTPRYLIKTRGQQVTLSCSPISGHRSVSWYQQTPGQGLQFLFEYFSETQRNKGNFPGRFSGRQFSNSRSEMNVSTLELGDSALYLCASSLGSTAGTEAFFGQGTRLTVV.

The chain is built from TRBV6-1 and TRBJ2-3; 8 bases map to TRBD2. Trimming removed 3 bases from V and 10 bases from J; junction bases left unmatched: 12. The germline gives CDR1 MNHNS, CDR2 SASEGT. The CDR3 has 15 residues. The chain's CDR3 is CASSEPGLVLQSQYF. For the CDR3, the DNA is TGTGCCAGCAGTGAGCCGGGACTAGTCCTACAGTCGCAGTATTTT.

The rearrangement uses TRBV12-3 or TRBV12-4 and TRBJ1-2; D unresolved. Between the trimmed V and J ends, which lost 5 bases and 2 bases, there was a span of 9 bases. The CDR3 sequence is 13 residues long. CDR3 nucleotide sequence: TGTGCCAGCAGTGGCTTAGGGAACTATGGCTACACCTTC. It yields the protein CASSGLGNYGYTF.

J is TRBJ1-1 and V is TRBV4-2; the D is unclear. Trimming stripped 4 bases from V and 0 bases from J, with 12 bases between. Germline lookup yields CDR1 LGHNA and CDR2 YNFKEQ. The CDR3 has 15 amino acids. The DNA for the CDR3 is TGTGCCAGCAGCCTCGAACGGGTACTGAACACTGAAGCTTTCTTT. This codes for CASSLERVLNTEAFF.

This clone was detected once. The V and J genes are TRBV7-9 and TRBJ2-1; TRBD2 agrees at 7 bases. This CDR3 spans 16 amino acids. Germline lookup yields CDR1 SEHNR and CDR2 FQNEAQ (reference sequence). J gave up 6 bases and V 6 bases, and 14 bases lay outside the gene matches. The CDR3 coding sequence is TGTGCCAGCAGGTGGGGGGGAGCGGCTTTGGGCAATGAGCAGTTCTTC. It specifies CASRWGGAALGNEQFF. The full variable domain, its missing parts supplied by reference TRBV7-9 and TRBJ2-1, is DTGVSQNPRHKITKRGQNVTFRCDPISEHNRLYWYRQTLGQGPEFLTYFQNEAQLEKSRLLSDRFSAERPKGSFSTLEIQRTEQGDSAMYLCASRWGGAALGNEQFFGPGTRLTVL.

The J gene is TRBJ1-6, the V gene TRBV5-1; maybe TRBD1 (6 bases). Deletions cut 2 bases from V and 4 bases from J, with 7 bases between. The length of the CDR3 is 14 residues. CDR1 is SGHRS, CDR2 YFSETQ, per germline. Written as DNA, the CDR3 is TGCGCCAGCAGCTTACAGGGTTATAATTCACCCCTCCACTTT. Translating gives CASSLQGYNSPLHF.

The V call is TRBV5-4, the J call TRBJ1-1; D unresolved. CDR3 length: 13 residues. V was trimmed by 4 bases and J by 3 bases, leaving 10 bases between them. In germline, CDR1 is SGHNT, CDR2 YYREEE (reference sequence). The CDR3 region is CASSLGRDTEAFF. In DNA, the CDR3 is TGTGCCAGCAGCCTAGGTCGAGACACTGAAGCTTTCTTT.

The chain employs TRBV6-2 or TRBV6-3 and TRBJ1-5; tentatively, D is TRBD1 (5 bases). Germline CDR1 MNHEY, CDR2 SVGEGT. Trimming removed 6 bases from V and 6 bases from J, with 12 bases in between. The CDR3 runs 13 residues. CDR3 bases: TGTGCCAGCAGCTGGGGGGTCTCTCAGCCCCAGCATTTT. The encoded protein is CASSWGVSQPQHF.

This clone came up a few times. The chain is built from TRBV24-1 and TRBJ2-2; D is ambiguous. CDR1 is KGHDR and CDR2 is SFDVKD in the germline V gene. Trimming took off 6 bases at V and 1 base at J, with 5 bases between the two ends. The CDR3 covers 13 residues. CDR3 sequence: CATSLVNTGELFF. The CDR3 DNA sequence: TGTGCCACCAGTCTAGTGAACACCGGGGAGCTGTTTTTT.

Here the CDR3 reads CASSLLGGTEAFF. CDR3 in DNA: TGTGCCAGCAGCTTATTGGGAGGGACTGAAGCTTTCTTT. The chain couples TRBV7-3 to TRBJ1-1, with D unclear. Germline V gene lookup returns CDR1 SGHTA and CDR2 FQGTGA. The V end lost 2 bases, the J end lost 5 bases, and 9 bases lay between the germline ends. The CDR3 has 13 residues.

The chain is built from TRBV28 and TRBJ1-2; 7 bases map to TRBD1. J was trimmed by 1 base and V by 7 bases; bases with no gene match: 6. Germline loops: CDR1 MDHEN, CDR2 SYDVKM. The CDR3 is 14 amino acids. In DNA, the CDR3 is TGTGCCAGCACCGGGACAGCCTTTAACTATGGCTACACCTTC. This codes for CASTGTAFNYGYTF.

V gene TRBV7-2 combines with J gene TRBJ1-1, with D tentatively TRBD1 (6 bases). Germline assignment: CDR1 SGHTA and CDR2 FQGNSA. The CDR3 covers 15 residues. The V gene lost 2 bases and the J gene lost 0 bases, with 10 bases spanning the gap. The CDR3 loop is CASSLMGDMNTEAFF. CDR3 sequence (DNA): TGTGCCAGCAGCTTAATGGGGGACATGAACACTGAAGCTTTCTTT.

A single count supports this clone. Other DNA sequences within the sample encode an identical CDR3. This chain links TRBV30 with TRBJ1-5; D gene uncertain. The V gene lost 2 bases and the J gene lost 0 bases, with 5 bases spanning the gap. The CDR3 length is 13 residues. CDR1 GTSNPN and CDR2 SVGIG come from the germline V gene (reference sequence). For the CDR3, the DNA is TGTGCCTGGAGTCCCGATAGCAATCAGCCCCAGCATTTT. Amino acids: CAWSPDSNQPQHF.

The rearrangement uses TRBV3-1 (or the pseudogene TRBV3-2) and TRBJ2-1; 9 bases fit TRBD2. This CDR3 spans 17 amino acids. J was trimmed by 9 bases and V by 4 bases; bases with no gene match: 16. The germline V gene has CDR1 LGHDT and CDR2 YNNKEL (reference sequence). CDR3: CASSPPFGAGGISEQFF. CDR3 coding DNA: TGTGCCAGCAGCCCCCCGTTTGGAGCGGGGGGAATAAGTGAGCAGTTCTTC.